This is a list of T cell receptor beta chains from one sample in a study of OX40 agonist ivuxolimab in advanced cancers. TCRdb keeps only in-frame clones here, not all; method: immunoSEQ multiplex PCR. Of just under 35,000 clones listed, around 92% were seen once; the top ten hold 30% to 35%. The specimen comprised CD4+ or CD8+ T cells sorted from blood, sampled in a trial of the OX40 agonist ivuxolimab. These receptors all come from an adult with an advanced solid tumor such as melanoma, head and neck, liver or kidney cancer. CDR3s include the opening cysteine and the closing phenylalanine or tryptophan. D genes are given only for firm matches. The size entry is marked missing in some rows and otherwise reads once, few, many or a size class.

>TRBJ1-1|NA|TRBV28|NA
TGTGCCAGCAGCCCCGGATACACTGAAGCTTTCTTT
CASSPGYTEAFF
>TRBJ2-7|NA|TRBV27|NA
TGTGCCAGCAGTCCCCTCGGAGGGTACGAGCAGTACTTC
CASSPLGGYEQYF
>TRBJ2-1|TRBD2|TRBV5-6|NA
TGTGCCAGCAGCTTAGCATGGGGACTAGCGGCCAATGAGCAGTTCTTC
CASSLAWGLAANEQFF
>TRBJ2-7|TRBD2|TRBV5-1|NA
TGCGCCAGCAGCTCCGGACTAGCGGGAGGGCTCGCTATCTACGAGCAGTACTTC
CASSSGLAGGLAIYEQYF
>TRBJ2-7|NA|TRBV13|few
TGTGCCAGCAGCTTAGGCCTATACGAGCAGTACTTC
CASSLGLYEQYF
>TRBJ1-1|NA|TRBV28|few
TGTGCCAGCAGTTTAATATACAGGGAGAACACTGAAGCTTTCTTT
CASSLIYRENTEAFF
>TRBJ1-1|NA|TRBV15|once
TGTGCCACCAGCAGAGGCGGGTTGAGGAAAGTTGGGATCACTGAAGCTTTCTTT
CATSRGGLRKVGITEAFF
>TRBJ2-7|NA|TRBV28|NA
TGTGCCACCTGCCCCCCGCGGGTAGCCTACGAGCAGTACTTC
CATCPPRVAYEQYF
>TRBJ2-7|TRBD2|TRBV9|NA
TGTGCCAGCAGCGTAGGGGCTGGGAGGGACGAGCAGTACTTC
CASSVGAGRDEQYF
>TRBJ1-1|NA|TRBV4-1|NA
TGCGCCAGCAGCCAAGTCCTGGCCTCGGGCACTGAAGCTTTCTTT
CASSQVLASGTEAFF
>TRBJ2-3|TRBD2|TRBV7-9|once
TGTGCCAGCAGCTTAGACGGGACTAAAAAGGCAGATACGCAGTATTTT
CASSLDGTKKADTQYF
>TRBJ2-7|NA|TRBV28|NA
TGTGCCAGCCGCGGCGTAACCGTCGAGCAGTACTTC
CASRGVTVEQYF
>TRBJ1-3|NA|TRBV5-6|once
TGTGCCAGCAGGCATACAGGCTCCTCTGGAAACACCATATATTTT
CASRHTGSSGNTIYF
>TRBJ1-4|NA|TRBV7-9|NA
TGTGCCAGCAGCCGTCCCCAGGAAAAACTGTTTTTT
CASSRPQEKLFF
>TRBJ2-3|NA|TRBV9|once
TGTGCCAGCAGCGTTGCTAGCGCAAGCACAGATACGCAGTATTTT
CASSVASASTDTQYF
>TRBJ2-7|TRBD1|TRBV28|NA
TGTGCCAGCAATCTTGGAGGGCGACAGGGGGCTTTATGGGAGCAGTACTTC
CASNLGGRQGALWEQYF
>TRBJ2-1|NA|TRBV6-1|NA
TGTGCCAGCAGTGTCTGGCTTGGTGAGACAGGCGACAATGAGCAGTTCTTC
CASSVWLGETGDNEQFF
>TRBJ2-7|NA|TRBV14|NA
TGTGCCAGCAGCCTTATGGCGGACATGTCCTACGAGCAGTACTTC
CASSLMADMSYEQYF
>TRBJ2-3|NA|TRBV2|NA
TGTGCCAGCAGGGGGGGTCCGGGGGCAGGTAGCACAGATACGCAGTATTTT
CASRGGPGAGSTDTQYF
>TRBJ1-5|NA|TRBV7-7|few
TGTGCTAGCAGGCTAAGGAGCAATCAGCCCCAGCATTTT
CASRLRSNQPQHF
>TRBJ2-5|NA|TRBV15|NA
TGTGCCACCAGCAGAGACGAACTACTACAAGAGACCCAGTACTTC
CATSRDELLQETQYF
>TRBJ2-1|TRBD2|TRBV7-9|NA
TGTGCCAGCGGAGGAACTAGCGGGAGATCCTATGAGCAGTTCTTC
CASGGTSGRSYEQFF
>TRBJ2-5|NA|TRBV7-8|NA
TGTGCCAGCAGCTTAGTTGGGCGGGGCCATGGGACCCAGTACTTC
CASSLVGRGHGTQYF
>TRBJ2-2|NA|TRBV5-4|NA
TGTGCCAGCAGCTTTTCGCGATTAGACGGGCACACCGGGGAGCTGTTTTTT
CASSFSRLDGHTGELFF
>TRBJ1-5|NA|TRBV28|NA
TGTGCCAGCAGCCCTAGCAATCAGCCCCAGCATTTT
CASSPSNQPQHF
>TRBJ2-7|NA|TRBV28|NA
TGTGCCAGCAGTAGCAGGCTCACCTACGAGCAGTACTTC
CASSSRLTYEQYF
>TRBJ1-3|NA|TRBV5-1|NA
TGCGCCAGCAGCCTGGGGGTTCGCGGAAACACCATATATTTT
CASSLGVRGNTIYF
>TRBJ2-1|NA|TRBV7-9|NA
TGTGCCAGCTCAAACAGGGCGGGGGTCCACAATGAGCAGTTCTTC
CASSNRAGVHNEQFF
>TRBJ2-7|NA|TRBV7-9|NA
TGTGCCAGCAACGATATTGACAGTGCAGGCTACGAGCAGTACTTC
CASNDIDSAGYEQYF
>TRBJ2-5|NA|TRBV28|NA
TGTGCCAGCAGTTTTGTTGGCATTAGGGGGTGGGAGACCCAGTACTTC
CASSFVGIRGWETQYF
>TRBJ2-2|NA|TRBV6-5|NA
TGTGCCAGCAGTACCGGACTCCCCGAGGGCGGGGAGCTGTTTTTT
CASSTGLPEGGELFF
>TRBJ2-1|TRBD2|TRBV9|NA
TGTGCCAGCGAACCGTCTAGCGGGAGTTTCAATGAGCAGTTCTTC
CASEPSSGSFNEQFF
>TRBJ2-5|NA|TRBV10-2|NA
TGCGCCAGCAGAGGACCTAAAGAGACCCAGTACTTC
CASRGPKETQYF
>TRBJ2-7|TRBD2|TRBV7-9|NA
TGTGCCAGCAGCTTAGATCGGACTAGCTTCCTCTACGAGCAGTACTTC
CASSLDRTSFLYEQYF
>TRBJ2-7|NA|TRBV6-5|NA
TGTGCCAGCAGCGCTGGGGGATCTCTCTACGAGCAGTACTTC
CASSAGGSLYEQYF
>TRBJ2-1|TRBD2|TRBV6-5|NA
TGTGCCAGCAGTTACTCGACTAGCGGTTACAATGAGCAGTTCTTC
CASSYSTSGYNEQFF
>TRBJ2-1|TRBD2|TRBV2|NA
TGTGCCAGCAGTGAAGCGGGAGGGCCGTACAATGAGCAGTTCTTC
CASSEAGGPYNEQFF
>TRBJ1-5|TRBD1|TRBV2|many
TGTGCCAGCAGTACCACAGGGGTTAATAGCAATCAGCCCCAGCATTTT
CASSTTGVNSNQPQHF
>TRBJ2-3|TRBD2|TRBV5-5|NA
TGTGCCAGCAGCTTGGGACTAGCGGGCCCCACAGATACGCAGTATTTT
CASSLGLAGPTDTQYF
>TRBJ2-1|TRBD2|TRBV19|NA
TGTGCCAGTAGTATAGGCCCCGGGACTAGCGGGGTAAATGAGCAGTTCTTC
CASSIGPGTSGVNEQFF
>TRBJ2-7|NA|TRBV9|NA
TGTGCCAGCAGCCCTAGGGCGTCCTCCTACGAGCAGTACTTC
CASSPRASSYEQYF
>TRBJ2-3|TRBD1|TRBV9|once
TGTGCCAGCAGCGTAGAGGGACAGGGTCTCACAGATACGCAGTATTTT
CASSVEGQGLTDTQYF
>TRBJ2-7|NA|TRBV21-1|NA
TGTGCCAGCAGCAAAGGGGGGATGCGCTCCTACGAGCAGTACTTC
CASSKGGMRSYEQYF
>TRBJ2-7|TRBD2|TRBV27|NA
TGTGCCAGCAGACGGACTAGCGGAAATCCCTACGAGCAGTACTTC
CASRRTSGNPYEQYF
>TRBJ1-5|NA|TRBV5-5|NA
TGTGCCAGCAGCCGATCACCGGCAGGGGGCAATCAGCCCCAGCATTTT
CASSRSPAGGNQPQHF
>TRBJ2-3|NA|TRBV27|NA
TGTGCCAGCAGTTTGGATGGTCTGGGAGATACGCAGTATTTT
CASSLDGLGDTQYF
>TRBJ2-1|NA|TRBV27|few
TGTGCCAGCACCCCCAGGGACTTACCCTACAATGAGCAGTTCTTC
CASTPRDLPYNEQFF
>TRBJ1-5|NA|TRBV30|NA
TGTGCCTGGAGTGCCAAGGGAGGAGTTGGTCAGCCCCAGCATTTT
CAWSAKGGVGQPQHF
>TRBJ2-2|NA|TRBV15|NA
TGTGCCACCAGCAGAGATCGGGAAAGCCCCGGGGAGCTGTTTTTT
CATSRDRESPGELFF
>TRBJ2-7|NA|TRBV5-1|NA
TGCGCCAGCAGCTTACCTACTGGGCGCGAGCAGTACTTC
CASSLPTGREQYF
>TRBJ2-1|NA|TRBV6-5|NA
TGTGCCAGCAGTTATTTGGGGGGCTCAATCATTGAGCAGTTCTTC
CASSYLGGSIIEQFF